This T cell receptor (beta chain) was captured by sequencing in a study of blood T cell repertoires in COVID-19. The method was immunoSEQ multiplex PCR; TCRdb's version includes in-frame clones alone and lacks a portion of them. The repertoire includes approximately 200,000 clones, roughly 83% of them detected once, and approximately 1.2% sits in the top ten. Sequencing was done on a sample of PBMCs or T cells enriched from blood (not recorded which). This receptor was taken from a middle-aged woman with acute COVID-19.

This chain's CDR3 is CASTSTGPYEQYF. The CDR3 DNA reads as TGTGCCAGCACTTCTACAGGGCCCTACGAGCAGTACTTC. This chain joins TRBV6-5 and TRBJ2-7; weak D call: TRBD1 (6 bases). V was shortened by 7 bases and J by 2 bases, with 12 bases between the two germline ends. The CDR3 has 13 amino acids. Germline V lookup: CDR1 MNHEY, CDR2 SVGAGI.